This T cell receptor beta chain was sequenced during a study of blood T cell repertoires in COVID-19 (dated by TCRdb to 2020 to 2022). Broadly, across the study: Samples covering the acute and convalescent phases of COVID-19 were provided by collaborators in the United States, Italy and Spain. Sample metadata almost always included a de-identified subject ID, COVID-19 status, age in years and sex. A freely available public database, intended as a resource for researchers studying the immune response to SARS-CoV-2, is where the repertoires were released. Subjects who had been exposed to COVID-19, were actively infected with it, or had recovered from it provided the deeply sampled blood TCRbeta repertoires that made up the dataset. Where available, HLA class I and class II types were taken from metadata supplied by the sample provider and were not determined by assay-based typing. The prospective study material was composed of cDNA or gDNA derived from T cells, B-cell-depleted T cells, or PBMCs. Samples came from the ongoing ImmuneRACE study (first 160 participants) plus 1,254 subjects from 6 global collaborators.

Enrolling through a virtual design, the prospective study's participants ranged in age from about 18 to 100 years and lived across roughly 23 United States geographic areas. Cohort assignment in the prospective study relied on participant-reported clinical history from a screening survey and a study questionnaire. Recovered participants in ImmuneRACE Cohort 3 were defined by two consecutive negative NP/OP PCR tests, clearance by a healthcare professional, or resolution of symptoms. In the prospective study, mobile phlebotomists collected whole blood, serum and a nasopharyngeal or oropharyngeal swab from each participant. Additional blood draws and questionnaires over a roughly two-month period could optionally be provided by prospective study participants. Blood samples from the prospective study were shipped frozen or at room temperature prior to DNA extraction. Overall study outcomes, separate from this receptor: How much clinical and demographic metadata was included differed by source and by participant, and the metadata was provided uncurated.

V is shortened by 7 bases, J by 1 base, and the region joining them spans 10 bases. The CDR3 numbers 13 residues from cysteine through phenylalanine. Just CDR3 DNA is preserved here, 39 bases in frame from base 1. CDR1 and CDR2 are read off the germline V gene as SNHLY and FYNNEI. TCRbeta CDR3 regions were amplified from genomic DNA by means of the immunoSEQ Assay, a bias-controlled multiplex PCR. The paper's processing steps were these. The number of nucleated cells in each sample was estimated by amplification of reference gene primers within the assay. To quantify the absolute abundance of each unique TCRbeta CDR3 rearrangement, sequence reads were collapsed and filtered. For each sample, productive Simpson clonality was calculated as the square root of Simpson's diversity index across productive rearrangements. TCRdb provides this immuneACCESS table in a form limited to in-frame rearrangements. Some clones are lacking; in checked studies, under half of them reflect an unresolved V gene, and why the rest are absent is not known. The V and J calls and the clone size are those of that table, but D and trimming were determined from the DNA. The sample table contains approximately 190,000 clones; only one count was recorded for about 80% of them. The ten largest clones take up over 6.5% of the sample.

This clone appeared a few times. This clone's antigen is unknown. No clone much larger than this one lies a single base away; base qualities are absent. What was sequenced was PBMCs or T cells enriched from blood (not recorded which). The chain uses TRBV2 and TRBJ1-1; the D gene is possibly TRBD1, with 6 bases matching. The TCR was taken from a man in his forties who had recovered from COVID-19. The CDR3 corresponds to CASTKGENTEAFF. The DNA is TGTGCCAGCACAAAGGGGGAGAACACTGAAGCTTTCTTT.